The 8 T cell receptor beta chains in this list originate from one sample, sequenced in a study of HIV-infected patients and healthy controls. All unsorted peripheral T cells were captured because whole blood was used without fractionation. About 500 ng RNA was reverse transcribed with alpha and beta constant-region primers. Each of the alpha and beta chains got its own library through chain-specific third strand synthesis with indices. One entry per CDR3 protein results from TCRdb running MiXCR on the 5' RACE reads. The sample yields 9,500 to 15,000 distinct CDR3 sequences, about 9% seen once. The sample in question was blood, obtained before antiretroviral therapy. Receptors originate from an adult with HIV infection. The donor label of this sample is uncertain.

This clonotype showed up many times. CDR3 sequence reads: CAWSVGTGLLGNTIYF. DNA of the CDR3: TGTGCCTGGAGTGTCGGGACAGGGTTGCTTGGAAACACCATATATTTT. The rearrangement joins TRBV30 to TRBJ1-3; 9 bases line up with TRBD1. This CDR3 has 16 residues. With 0 bases clipped from V and 3 bases from J, the junction kept 6 bases outside the gene matches. From germline, CDR1 is GTSNPN and CDR2 SVGIG (reference sequence).

This clonotype turned up a few times. The chain recombines TRBV6-5 with TRBJ2-3; TRBD2 matches at 7 bases. This CDR3 region has 15 residues. CDR1 is MNHEY, CDR2 SVGAGI, per germline. V trimming: 2 bases; J trimming: 2 bases; junction bases outside the gene matches: 4. In nucleotides, the CDR3 is TGTGCCAGCAGTTACGGTAGCGGGCCCACAGATACGCAGTATTTT. It encodes CASSYGSGPTDTQYF.

This clonotype was seen at least ten times. V is TRBV15 and J is TRBJ1-1; D is undetermined. From germline, CDR1 is LNHNV and CDR2 YYDKDF (reference sequence). The CDR3 has 12 amino acids. V lost 0 bases to trimming and J lost 5 bases, with 4 bases between them. Written as DNA, the CDR3 is TGTGCCACCAGCAGAGAAGGTACTGAAGCTTTCTTT. Translation gives CATSREGTEAFF.

The rearrangement uses TRBV10-1 and TRBJ2-1; perhaps D is TRBD1 or TRBD2 (5 bases each). V was cut by 3 bases and J by 5 bases, with 17 bases left in between. Germline V gives CDR1 WNHNN, CDR2 SYGVQD (reference sequence). This CDR3 is 16 amino acids long. Written as DNA, the CDR3 is TGCGCCAGCAGTGATGAGATGGGGGAGCAGGACAATGAGCAGTTCTTC. Protein product: CASSDEMGEQDNEQFF.

There are many counts of this clonotype. The chain links TRBV30 to TRBJ1-1; a weak D match, TRBD1 (5 bases). The V end was cut by 8 bases, the J end by 2 bases, with 15 bases between. CDR1 is GTSNPN, CDR2 SVGIG, per germline (reference sequence). The CDR3 length is 13 residues. The CDR3 DNA reads TGTGCCCATCTCCGGGGGATCAACACTGAAGCTTTCTTT. Amino acid sequence: CAHLRGINTEAFF.

The CDR3 DNA reads as TGTGCCACCAGCAGTGAAGGGCAGATGCTGAGACCTAGCACAGATACGCAGTATTTT. This encodes CATSSEGQMLRPSTDTQYF. The V call is TRBV15, the J call TRBJ2-3, with D unclear. Germline V CDR1 and CDR2: LNHNV, YYDKDF (reference sequence). The CDR3 consists of 19 residues. Trimming stripped 3 bases from V and 0 bases from J, with 22 bases between.

This clonotype was recorded at least ten times. V usage is TRBV20-1 and J usage is TRBJ1-5; unclear D gene. Germline assignment: CDR1 DFQATT and CDR2 SNEGSKA (reference sequence). The CDR3 extends over 13 amino acids. V was shortened by 1 base and J by 3 bases, with 7 bases between the two germline ends. The CDR3 DNA follows: TGCAGTGCTAGAGGGCAGAACAATCAGCCCCAGCATTTT. Amino acids: CSARGQNNQPQHF.

This clonotype was picked up many times. CDR3 in DNA: TGTGCCAGCAGGTTTGAGGGGTACAATGAGCAGTTCTTC. Amino acids: CASRFEGYNEQFF. The gene calls are TRBV7-2 and TRBJ2-1; D possibly matches TRBD1 or TRBD2 (5 bases each). CDR3 size: 13 residues. Germline lookup yields CDR1 SGHTA and CDR2 FQGNSA. Trimming took 6 bases from V and 4 from J, leaving 10 bases between them.